These 29 T cell receptor beta chains share one sample of origin, sequenced in a study of blood T cell repertoires in COVID-19. Libraries were prepared by immunoSEQ multiplex PCR; TCRdb keeps only in-frame clonotypes and omits some of them. The table includes roughly 390,000 clones, more than 75% detected once. What was sequenced was peripheral blood. The receptor source for this set is a woman in her thirties with COVID-19, enrolled during active disease.

The genes are TRBV11-2 and TRBJ2-5; TRBD2 is a possible D gene (5 bases). CDR3 length: 13 amino acids. The V end lost 2 bases, the J end lost 2 bases, and 6 bases lay between the germline ends. Germline CDR1 SGHAT, CDR2 FQNNGV. As DNA, the CDR3 is TGTGCCAGCAGCTTACAGCGGCAAGAGACCCAGTACTTC. Translating gives CASSLQRQETQYF.

The chain carries TRBV6-6 and TRBJ2-7, with a weak D call TRBD1 (5 bases). Trimming took 2 bases from V and 5 from J, leaving 13 bases between them. This CDR3 is built from 14 residues. From germline, CDR1 is MNHNY and CDR2 SVGAGI (reference sequence). In DNA form, the CDR3 reads TGTGCCAGCAGTTACAGTCAGGGATCCAACGAGCAGTACTTC. Translating gives CASSYSQGSNEQYF.

CDR3 loop: CASSSHLGRSSGNTIYF. DNA for the CDR3: TGTGCCAGCAGTTCCCATTTGGGCAGGTCCTCTGGAAACACCATATATTTT. The chain couples TRBV28 to TRBJ1-3; D gene ambiguous. The V gene lost 4 bases and the J gene lost 0 bases, with 16 bases spanning the gap. Germline CDR1 and CDR2: MDHEN and SYDVKM. The CDR3 contains 17 residues.

This clone was seen a single time. This sequence joins TRBV25-1 and TRBJ2-7; D remains ambiguous. Germline-derived CDR1 and CDR2 are MGHDK and SYGVNS. The CDR3 covers 15 residues. Deletions cut 1 base from V and 7 bases from J, with 17 bases between. The CDR3 reads CASSELGDPVWEQYF. The CDR3, as DNA: TGTGCCAGCAGTGAATTAGGAGACCCCGTCTGGGAGCAGTACTTC.

This clone was found once. V gene TRBV7-9 combines with J gene TRBJ1-3, with unresolved D. Germline V lookup: CDR1 SEHNR, CDR2 FQNEAQ (reference sequence). Trimming removed 11 bases at V and 0 bases at J, with 14 bases between. The CDR3 length is 14 residues. Here the CDR3 DNA reads TGTGCCGTCGCGGCGGAGAGCTCTGGAAACACCATATATTTT. This codes for CAVAAESSGNTIYF.

The chain combines TRBV6-5 with TRBJ1-1, with 7 bases identical to TRBD1. The J segment lost 5 bases and the V segment lost 5 bases, leaving 8 bases of the junction unmatched. The germline CDR1 and CDR2 sequences are MNHEY and SVGAGI. The CDR3 is made up of 14 amino acids. CDR3 region: CASSRQGRETEAFF. The CDR3 nucleotides are TGTGCCAGCAGTCGACAGGGTAGGGAAACTGAAGCTTTCTTT.

The J gene is TRBJ2-7, the V gene TRBV28, with 7 bases matching TRBD1. With V trimmed by 5 bases and J by 8 bases, 12 bases remained unmatched. The germline CDR1 and CDR2 sequences are MDHEN and SYDVKM. This CDR3 has 14 residues. This CDR3 reads CASSTSTGFEKQYF. Here the CDR3 DNA reads TGTGCCAGCAGTACCTCGACAGGGTTCGAGAAGCAGTACTTC.

At least ten counts were recorded for this clone. J is TRBJ1-2 and V is TRBV30, with a weak D call TRBD1 (5 bases). The V gene's germline CDR1 is GTSNPN and CDR2 SVGIG (reference sequence). V was cut by 7 bases and J by 4 bases, with 13 bases left in between. This CDR3 is built from 12 residues. The CDR3, as DNA: TGTGCCTCAGACAGCAACCCCTATGGCTACACCTTC. Its translation: CASDSNPYGYTF.

CDR3 region: CASSGWLAETQYF. The CDR3 bases are TGCGCCAGCAGCGGGTGGCTAGCGGAGACCCAGTACTTC. This rearrangement joins TRBV5-1 to TRBJ2-5, with D possibly matching TRBD2 (6 bases). Trimming took off 4 bases at V and 5 bases at J, with 12 bases between the two ends. The CDR3 is 13 residues long. Per germline, CDR1 SGHRS and CDR2 YFSETQ.

This clone occurred once. The chain uses TRBV4-2 and TRBJ2-1; 7 bases agree with TRBD2. The CDR3 has 18 residues. Germline CDR1 reads LGHNA; CDR2 reads YNFKEQ. J lost 2 bases, V lost 3 bases, and 13 bases had no gene match. The CDR3 sequence is CASSHRTGPGGTYNEQFF. The CDR3 nucleotides read TGTGCCAGCAGCCACCGAACGGGGCCGGGAGGTACCTACAATGAGCAGTTCTTC.

This clone appeared a single time. V gene TRBV12-3 or TRBV12-4 combines with J gene TRBJ1-2, with D perhaps matching TRBD1 (5 bases). Trimming shortened V by 7 bases and J by 0 bases, and 9 bases separated the two germline ends. This CDR3 spans 13 amino acids. The CDR3 coding sequence is TGTGCCAGCACCCAGACAGCTAACTATGGCTACACCTTC. Translation gives CASTQTANYGYTF.

J is TRBJ2-5 and V is TRBV20-1; 9 bases are a match to TRBD1. In germline, CDR1 is DFQATT, CDR2 SNEGSKA (reference sequence). CDR3 length: 11 amino acids. In DNA form, the CDR3 reads TGCTCAGGACAGGGGCAAGAGACCCAGTACTTC. As protein: CSGQGQETQYF.

The rearrangement uses TRBV5-1 and TRBJ2-1; a possible D gene is TRBD1 (5 bases). The V end was cut by 2 bases, the J end by 10 bases, with 10 bases between. The CDR3 extends over 12 amino acids. Germline CDR1 and CDR2: SGHRS and YFSETQ. CDR3 nucleotides: TGCGCCAGCAGCTTTAGGGGTCGAGAGCAGTTCTTC. Its translation: CASSFRGREQFF.

The gene calls are TRBV24-1 and TRBJ2-7; the match to TRBD2 covers 9 bases. The ends lost 5 bases at V and 0 bases at J; junction bases unmatched: 7. The CDR3 spans 16 residues. Germline CDR1 reads KGHDR; CDR2 reads SFDVKD. The CDR3 is CATSGAGGESSYEQYF. The CDR3 nucleotides read TGTGCCACCAGTGGAGCGGGGGGCGAGAGCTCCTACGAGCAGTACTTC.

The chain combines TRBV7-9 with TRBJ2-3; TRBD1 matches 7 bases. CDR1 and CDR2 (germline): SEHNR, FQNEAQ (reference sequence). The trim removed 1 base at V and 2 bases at J, leaving 9 bases unmatched. The length of the CDR3 is 17 residues. In DNA, the CDR3 is TGTGCCAGCAGCTTAGTCCCCGGGACAGTTAACACAGATACGCAGTATTTT. Translated: CASSLVPGTVNTDTQYF.

This clone was observed a few times. The chain links TRBV28 to TRBJ1-3; 10 bases fit TRBD1. From germline, CDR1 is MDHEN and CDR2 SYDVKM. The junction had 5 bases not matched to a gene; V was cut back by 6 bases and J by 3 bases. The CDR3 loop spans 15 amino acids. CDR3 coding DNA: TGTGCCAGCAGCTGGACAGGGGGAAATGGAAACACCATATATTTT. It specifies CASSWTGGNGNTIYF.

CDR3 DNA sequence: TGTGCCAGTGAGACAGGGGAGGGCTCCGGGGAGCTGTTTTTT. Encoded protein: CASETGEGSGELFF. J is TRBJ2-2 and V is TRBV19; a possible D gene is TRBD1 (8 bases). The CDR3 totals 14 residues. Trimming took off 8 bases at V and 6 bases at J, with 16 bases between the two ends. Germline loops: CDR1 LNHDA, CDR2 SQIVND (reference sequence).

This clone appeared once. V and J are TRBV7-2 and TRBJ2-7; 7 bases match TRBD2. Germline V gene lookup returns CDR1 SGHTA and CDR2 FQGNSA. Trimming removed 5 bases from V and 5 bases from J; junction bases left unmatched: 12. The length of the CDR3 is 15 residues. The CDR3 region is CASSLPLLAWNEQYF. In DNA form, the CDR3 reads TGTGCCAGCAGCCTCCCCTTACTAGCGTGGAACGAGCAGTACTTC.

This clone is a singleton in its sample. The V and J genes are TRBV19 and TRBJ2-1, with D uncertain. Germline V gene data show CDR1 as LNHDA and CDR2 as SQIVND (reference sequence). The CDR3 is 14 residues long. V was cut by 0 bases and J by 7 bases, with 10 bases left in between. Here the CDR3 reads CASSIDPLVNEQFF. The CDR3 DNA sequence: TGTGCCAGTAGTATAGATCCCCTAGTTAATGAGCAGTTCTTC.

This chain joins TRBV25-1 and TRBJ1-6; 9 bases align to TRBD1. The V gene end was trimmed by 6 bases and the J gene end by 8 bases; junction bases not matched to a gene: 8. This CDR3 is 15 amino acids long. Germline CDR1 reads MGHDK; CDR2 reads SYGVNS. CDR3 in amino acids: CASRPSTGGDSPLHF. CDR3 coding DNA: TGTGCCAGCAGGCCCTCCACAGGGGGCGATTCACCCCTCCACTTT.

The chain joins TRBV6-2 or TRBV6-3 to TRBJ2-7; 9 bases agree with TRBD1. CDR1 is MNHEY and CDR2 is SVGEGT in the germline V gene. Trimming cost V 6 bases and J 7 bases; bases outside gene matches: 19. This CDR3 comprises 17 residues. The CDR3 DNA follows: TGTGCCAGCAGCGGCCCTCGTCAACAGGGGGCTAACAGGGAGCAGTACTTC. It specifies CASSGPRQQGANREQYF.

This clone has a handful of counts. CDR3 DNA sequence: TGTGCCAGCAGCTTACTGACTAGCGGGAACAATGAGCAGTTCTTC. It translates to CASSLLTSGNNEQFF. This chain joins TRBV7-2 and TRBJ2-1, with TRBD2 identical over 11 bases. The V gene's germline CDR1 is SGHTA and CDR2 FQGNSA. The CDR3 contains 15 residues. V dropped 2 bases and J dropped 5; count of bases not matched to a gene: 2.

The chain uses TRBV4-1 and TRBJ2-1, with TRBD2 identical over 15 bases. The CDR3 is 18 residues long. V shed 1 base and J 11 bases; nucleotides not matched to a gene: 12. Germline V gives CDR1 MGHRA, CDR2 YSYEKL. CDR3 in amino acids: CASSQGMLPGLAGGQQFF. The CDR3 DNA reads TGCGCCAGCAGCCAAGGAATGCTACCGGGACTAGCGGGAGGACAGCAGTTCTTC.

This clone was found once. The J gene is TRBJ2-7, the V gene TRBV11-2; maybe TRBD2 (5 bases). CDR1 and CDR2 from the germline V gene are SGHAT and FQNNGV. Trimming left V 9 bases short and J 6 bases short, with 18 bases between. The CDR3 has 13 amino acids. CDR3 sequence reads: CASPGNPYREQYF. The CDR3 DNA reads as TGTGCCAGTCCCGGGAACCCTTATCGCGAGCAGTACTTC.

The rearrangement joins TRBV5-4 to TRBJ2-1, with 11 nucleotides matching TRBD2. This CDR3 has 15 amino acids. Germline V gene sequence: CDR1 SGHNT, CDR2 YYREEE (reference sequence). The ends lost 2 bases at V and 5 bases at J; junction bases unmatched: 3. The CDR3 reads CASSFSGRAHNEQFF. In DNA form, the CDR3 reads TGTGCCAGCAGCTTTAGCGGGAGGGCACACAATGAGCAGTTCTTC. Variable domain in full (rest from reference TRBV5-4 and TRBJ2-1): ETGVTQSPTHLIKTRGQQVTLRCSSQSGHNTVSWYQQALGQGPQFIFQYYREEENGRGNFPPRFSGLQFPNYSSELNVNALELDDSALYLCASSFSGRAHNEQFFGPGTRLTVL.

The chain carries TRBV4-2 and TRBJ1-2; TRBD1 is a possible D gene (6 bases). This CDR3 comprises 13 residues. Looked up from germline, CDR1 is LGHNA and CDR2 is YNFKEQ. V dropped 1 base and J dropped 7 bases, with 10 bases sitting between them. The CDR3, as DNA: TGTGCCAGCAGCCAAGGGACAGTTGCTGGCTACACCTTC. This sequence encodes CASSQGTVAGYTF.

This chain connects TRBV25-1 to TRBJ2-7; tentatively, D is TRBD2 (6 bases). The CDR3 contains 14 residues. V dropped 5 bases and J dropped 2 bases, with 13 bases sitting between them. Germline assignment: CDR1 MGHDK and CDR2 SYGVNS. CDR3 loop: CASSPRRAPYEQYF. In DNA form, the CDR3 reads TGTGCCAGCAGTCCTCGGAGGGCTCCCTACGAGCAGTACTTC.

In this sample, this clone turned up a few times. This chain uses TRBV5-4 with TRBJ1-2; tentative D call: TRBD1 (5 bases). Germline V gene data show CDR1 as SGHNT and CDR2 as YYREEE (reference sequence). The ends were cut back, 6 bases at V and 4 bases at J, with 22 bases in the middle. This CDR3 is 16 amino acids long. The CDR3 bases are TGTGCCAGCACCCCCTCGGCGGACACAATGGGCTATGGCTACACCTTC. Protein sequence: CASTPSADTMGYGYTF.

This clone occurred a few times. The chain is built from TRBV2 and TRBJ2-2; the D is unclear. The CDR3 has 12 residues. Germline V gene data show CDR1 as SNHLY and CDR2 as FYNNEI. V lost 4 bases to trimming and J lost 9 bases, with 9 bases between them. The CDR3 DNA is TGTGCCAGCAGTGTCCAGAAGAGGGAGCTGTTTTTT. Residues: CASSVQKRELFF.